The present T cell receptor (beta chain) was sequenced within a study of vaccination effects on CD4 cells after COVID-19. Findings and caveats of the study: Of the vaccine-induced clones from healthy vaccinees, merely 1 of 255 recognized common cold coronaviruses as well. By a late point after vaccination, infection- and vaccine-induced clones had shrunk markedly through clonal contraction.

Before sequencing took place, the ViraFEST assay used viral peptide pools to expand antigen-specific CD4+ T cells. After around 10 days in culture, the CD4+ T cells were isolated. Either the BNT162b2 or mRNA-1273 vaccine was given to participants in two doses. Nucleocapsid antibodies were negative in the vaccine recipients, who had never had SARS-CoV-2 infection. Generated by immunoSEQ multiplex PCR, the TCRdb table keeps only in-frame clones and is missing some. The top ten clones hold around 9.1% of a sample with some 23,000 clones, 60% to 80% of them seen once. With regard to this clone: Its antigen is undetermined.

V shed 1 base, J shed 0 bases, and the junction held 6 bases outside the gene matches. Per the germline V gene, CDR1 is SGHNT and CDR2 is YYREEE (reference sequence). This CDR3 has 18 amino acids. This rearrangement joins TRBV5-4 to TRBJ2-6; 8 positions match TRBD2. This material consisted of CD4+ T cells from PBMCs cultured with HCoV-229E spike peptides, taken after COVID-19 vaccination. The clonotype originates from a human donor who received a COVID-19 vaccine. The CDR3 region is CASSLRGGSSSGANVLTF. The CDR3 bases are TGTGCCAGCAGCTTGCGGGGGGGGTCCAGCTCTGGGGCCAACGTCCTGACTTTC.